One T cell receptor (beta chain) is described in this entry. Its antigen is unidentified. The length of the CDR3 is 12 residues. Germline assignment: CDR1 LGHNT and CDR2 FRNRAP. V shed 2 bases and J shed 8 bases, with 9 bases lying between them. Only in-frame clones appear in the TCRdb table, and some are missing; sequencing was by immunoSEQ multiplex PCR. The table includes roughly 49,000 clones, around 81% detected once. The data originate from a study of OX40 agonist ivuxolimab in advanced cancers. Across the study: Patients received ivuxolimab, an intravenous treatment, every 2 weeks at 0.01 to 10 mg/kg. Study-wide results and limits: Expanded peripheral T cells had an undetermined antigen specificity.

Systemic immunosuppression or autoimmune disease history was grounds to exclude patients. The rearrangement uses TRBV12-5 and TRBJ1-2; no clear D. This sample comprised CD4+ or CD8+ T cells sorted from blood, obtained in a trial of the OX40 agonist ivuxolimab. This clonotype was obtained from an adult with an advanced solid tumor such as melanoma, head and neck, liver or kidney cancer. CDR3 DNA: TGTGCTAGTGGTTTGCCCCCGGGGGGCTACACCTTC. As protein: CASGLPPGGYTF.